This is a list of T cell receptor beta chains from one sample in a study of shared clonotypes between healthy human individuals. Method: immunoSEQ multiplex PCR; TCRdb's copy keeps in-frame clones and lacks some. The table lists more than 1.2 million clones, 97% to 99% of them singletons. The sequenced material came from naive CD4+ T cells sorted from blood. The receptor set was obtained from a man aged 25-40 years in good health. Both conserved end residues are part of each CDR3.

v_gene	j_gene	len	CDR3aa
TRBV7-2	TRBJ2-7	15	CASSLEGGRGGEQYF
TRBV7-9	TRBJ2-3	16	CASSHGLAGEGDTQYF
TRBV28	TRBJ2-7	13	CASRDSRVYEQYF
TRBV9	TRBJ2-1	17	CASSVRFGTGSYNEQFF
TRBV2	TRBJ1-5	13	CASKQGRNQPQHF
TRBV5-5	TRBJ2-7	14	CACSGRGGPNEQYF
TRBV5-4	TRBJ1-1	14	CASSLSSAGNEAFF
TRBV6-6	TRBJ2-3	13	CASSPLFGDTQYF
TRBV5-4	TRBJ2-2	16	CASSYGTSGSYGELFF
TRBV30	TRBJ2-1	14	CAWSPIASYNEQFF
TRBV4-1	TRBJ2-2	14	CASSPTENTGELFF
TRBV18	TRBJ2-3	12	CASSPKLDTQYF
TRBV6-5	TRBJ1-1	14	CASSSLTGHTEAFF
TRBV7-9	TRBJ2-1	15	CASSYGHGGYNEQFF
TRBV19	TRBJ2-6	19	CASSSPTGSLRSGANVLTF
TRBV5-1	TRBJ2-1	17	CASSLVGGGGVDNEQFF
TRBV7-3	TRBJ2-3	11	CASSGGDTQYF
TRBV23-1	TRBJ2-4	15	CASDGQGPSKNIQYF
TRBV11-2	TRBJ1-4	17	CASSKATGGPLNEKLFF
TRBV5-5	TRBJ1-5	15	CASSLLSVSNQPQHF
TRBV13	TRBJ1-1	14	CASSLRSRDTEAFF
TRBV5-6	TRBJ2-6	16	CASSPWKTSGANVLTF
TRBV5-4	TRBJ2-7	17	CASSPGPKREVLYEQYF
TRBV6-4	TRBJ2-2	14	CASSAGRSTGELFF
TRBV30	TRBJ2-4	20	CAWSVSIGTSGRTSKNIQYF
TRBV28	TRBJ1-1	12	CASSLLAGGAFF
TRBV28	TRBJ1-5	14	CASSLSRRGAPQHF
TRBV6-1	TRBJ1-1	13	CASTWGVGTEAFF
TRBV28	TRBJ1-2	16	CASSLLYSLSNYGYTF
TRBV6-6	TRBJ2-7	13	CASTRGVQYEQYF
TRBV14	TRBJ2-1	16	CASSQVTASGYNEQFF
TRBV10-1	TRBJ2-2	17	CASSPLGSSANTGELFF
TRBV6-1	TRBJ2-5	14	CASNSLTDQETQYF
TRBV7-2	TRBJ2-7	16	CASSLLASGSIFEQYF
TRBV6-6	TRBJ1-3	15	CASSPSTYSGNTIYF
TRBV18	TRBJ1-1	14	CASSPLQENTEAFF
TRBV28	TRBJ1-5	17	CASSFHMGQGSNQPQHF
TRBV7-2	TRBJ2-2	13	CASSLSLYGELFF
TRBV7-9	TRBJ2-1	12	CASSLSALEQFF
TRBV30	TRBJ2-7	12	CAWRGRDYEQYF
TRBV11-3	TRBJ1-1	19	CASSLLVQGQMEWGTEAFF
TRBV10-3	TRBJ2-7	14	CAISLAGVSYEQYF
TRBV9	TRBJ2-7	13	CASSVEVKGRQYF
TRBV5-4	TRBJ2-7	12	CASSLSPYEQYF
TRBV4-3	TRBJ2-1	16	CASSHRTKLAFYEQFF
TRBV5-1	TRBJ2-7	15	CASSLEQGTFFEQYF
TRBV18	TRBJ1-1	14	CASSPQGARTEAFF
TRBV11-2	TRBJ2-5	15	CASSLGFGEQETQYF
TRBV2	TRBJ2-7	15	CASSEDTSSSYEQYF
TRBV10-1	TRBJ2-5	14	CASSESGLKETQYF
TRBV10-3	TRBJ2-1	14	CAIRFRDTINEQFF
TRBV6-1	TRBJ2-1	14	CASSKLAPSHEQFF
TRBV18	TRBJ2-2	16	CASSPLPGGNTGELFF
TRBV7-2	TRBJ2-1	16	CASSLGGRVRGEEQFF
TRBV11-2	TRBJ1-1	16	CASSQDWADRWAEAFF
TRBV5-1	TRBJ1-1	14	CASTIMGVNTEAFF